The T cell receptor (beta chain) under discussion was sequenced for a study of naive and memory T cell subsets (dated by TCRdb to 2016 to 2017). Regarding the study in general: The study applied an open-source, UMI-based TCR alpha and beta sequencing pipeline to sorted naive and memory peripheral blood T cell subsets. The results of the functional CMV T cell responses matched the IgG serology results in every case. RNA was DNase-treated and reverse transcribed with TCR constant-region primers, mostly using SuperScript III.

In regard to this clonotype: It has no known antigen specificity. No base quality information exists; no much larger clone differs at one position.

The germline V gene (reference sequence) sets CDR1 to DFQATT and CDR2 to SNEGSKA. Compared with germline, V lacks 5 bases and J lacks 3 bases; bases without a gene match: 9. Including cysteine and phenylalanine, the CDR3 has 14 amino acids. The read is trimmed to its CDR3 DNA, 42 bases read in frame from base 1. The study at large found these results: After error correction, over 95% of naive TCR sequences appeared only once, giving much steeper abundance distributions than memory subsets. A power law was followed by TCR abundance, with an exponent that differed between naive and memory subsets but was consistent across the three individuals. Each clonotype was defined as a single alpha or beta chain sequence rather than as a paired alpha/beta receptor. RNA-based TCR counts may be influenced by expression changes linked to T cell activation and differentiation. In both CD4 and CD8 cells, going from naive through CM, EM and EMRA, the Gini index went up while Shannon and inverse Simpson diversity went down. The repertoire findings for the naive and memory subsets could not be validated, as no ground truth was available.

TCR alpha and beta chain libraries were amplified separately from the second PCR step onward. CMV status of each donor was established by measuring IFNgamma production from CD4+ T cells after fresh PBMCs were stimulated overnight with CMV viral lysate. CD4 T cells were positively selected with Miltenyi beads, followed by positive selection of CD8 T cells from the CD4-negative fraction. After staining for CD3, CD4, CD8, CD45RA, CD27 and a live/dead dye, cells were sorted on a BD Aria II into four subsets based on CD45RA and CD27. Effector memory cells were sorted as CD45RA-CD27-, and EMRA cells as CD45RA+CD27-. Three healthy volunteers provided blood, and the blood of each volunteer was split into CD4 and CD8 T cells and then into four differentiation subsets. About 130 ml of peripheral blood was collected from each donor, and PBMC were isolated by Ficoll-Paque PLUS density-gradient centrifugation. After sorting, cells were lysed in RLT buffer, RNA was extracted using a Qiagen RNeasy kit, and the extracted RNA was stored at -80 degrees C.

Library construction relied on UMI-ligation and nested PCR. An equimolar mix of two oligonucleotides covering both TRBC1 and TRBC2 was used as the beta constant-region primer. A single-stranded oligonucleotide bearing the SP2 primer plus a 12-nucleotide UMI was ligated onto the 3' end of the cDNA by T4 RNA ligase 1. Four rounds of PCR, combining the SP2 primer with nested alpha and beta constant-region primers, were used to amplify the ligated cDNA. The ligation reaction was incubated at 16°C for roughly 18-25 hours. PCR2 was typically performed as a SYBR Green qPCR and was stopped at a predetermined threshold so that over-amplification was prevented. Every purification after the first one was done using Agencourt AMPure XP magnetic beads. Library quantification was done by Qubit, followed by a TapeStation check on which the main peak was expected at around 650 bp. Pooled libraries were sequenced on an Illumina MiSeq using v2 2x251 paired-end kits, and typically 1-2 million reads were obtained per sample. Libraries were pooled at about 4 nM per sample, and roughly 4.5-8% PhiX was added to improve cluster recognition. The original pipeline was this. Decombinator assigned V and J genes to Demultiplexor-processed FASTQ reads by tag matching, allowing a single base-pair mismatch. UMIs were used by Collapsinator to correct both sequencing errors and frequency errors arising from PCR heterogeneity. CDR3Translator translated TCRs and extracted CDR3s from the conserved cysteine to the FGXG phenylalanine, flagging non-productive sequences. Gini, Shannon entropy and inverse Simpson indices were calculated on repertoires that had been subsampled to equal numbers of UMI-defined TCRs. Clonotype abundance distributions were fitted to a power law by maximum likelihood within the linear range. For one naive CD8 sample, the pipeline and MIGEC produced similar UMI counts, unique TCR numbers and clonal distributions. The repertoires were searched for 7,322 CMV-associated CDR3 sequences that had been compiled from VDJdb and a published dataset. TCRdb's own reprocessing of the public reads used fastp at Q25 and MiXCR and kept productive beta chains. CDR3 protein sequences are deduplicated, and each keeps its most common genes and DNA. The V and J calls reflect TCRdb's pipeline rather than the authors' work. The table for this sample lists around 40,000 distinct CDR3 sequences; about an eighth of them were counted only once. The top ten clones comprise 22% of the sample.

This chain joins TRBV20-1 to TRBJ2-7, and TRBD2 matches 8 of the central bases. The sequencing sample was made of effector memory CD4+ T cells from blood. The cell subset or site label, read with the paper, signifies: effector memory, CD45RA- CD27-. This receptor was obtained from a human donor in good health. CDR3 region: CSASQRAGVYEQYF. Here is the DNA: TGCAGTGCTTCACAACGAGCGGGGGTCTACGAGCAGTACTTC.